This TCR beta chain was profiled in a study of CD4 T cells in relation to SARS-CoV-2 and coronaviruses. Points on this clone: Its antigen is not known.

Germline V gene lookup returns CDR1 MNHEY and CDR2 SVGAGI. The V and J ends lost 8 bases and 11 bases, in that order; junction bases with no gene match: 10. This CDR3 is built from 12 residues. Unexposed donor CD4+ T cells date from about 2011-2019, before the COVID-19 pandemic. Isolation of CD4+ T cells took place after about eleven days in culture. Measured with immunoSEQ multiplex PCR; TCRdb has only the in-frame clones, and not every one. The sample contains roughly 26,000 clones, over 70% of which appear only once. The TCR originated in a human donor in good health. Sequenced material: CD4+ T cells from PBMCs, cultured in vitro. The rearrangement uses TRBV6-5 and TRBJ1-1, with 8 bases identical to TRBD1. CDR3 DNA: TGTGCCAGCGGAAGGGACAGGAGCTTGGCTTTCTTT. This encodes CASGRDRSLAFF.